Below are 22 T cell receptor beta chains sequenced from a single sample in a study of T cells in Graves' hyperthyroidism and ophthalmopathy. RNA transcripts provided the source from which TCR beta CDR3 regions were amplified. A set of HTBI primers served as the primers for a first-round RT-PCR of the TCR CDR3. TCRdb redid the calling of the multiplex PCR reads with MiXCR, one entry per CDR3 protein. This table holds hundreds of thousands of distinct CDR3 sequences, 12% to 15% found once. Sequencing was carried out using blood. The source of these receptors is a woman aged 18-29 years with Graves' hyperthyroidism.

This clonotype was seen ten or more times. V is TRBV11-2 and J is TRBJ2-7, with a weak D call TRBD2 (6 bases). V lost 5 bases and J lost 0, with 14 bases in between. From germline, CDR1 is SGHAT and CDR2 FQNNGV. The CDR3 sequence is 15 residues long. CDR3 nucleotide sequence: TGTGCCAGCAGCCCGCCGGCGCGGGGCTCCTACGAGCAGTACTTC. Translation gives CASSPPARGSYEQYF.

This sequence joins TRBV6-2 or TRBV6-3 and TRBJ2-7; TRBD1 matches at 10 bases. The CDR3 runs to 15 residues. The germline V gene has CDR1 MNHEY and CDR2 SVGEGT. Trimming took 5 bases from V and 4 from J; bases not matched to a gene: 8. As DNA, the CDR3 is TGTGCCAGCAGTCACCCGGGACAGGGGAATTACGAGCAGTACTTC. Translated, it gives CASSHPGQGNYEQYF.

The rearrangement joins TRBV19 to TRBJ2-7; perhaps TRBD1 as D (6 bases). Germline CDR1 and CDR2: LNHDA and SQIVND (reference sequence). The V end was cut by 10 bases, the J end by 6 bases, with 31 bases between. The CDR3 consists of 17 residues. In DNA, the CDR3 is TGTGCCATCCGTCGGCAGGGGCCTGAACGTTTCTGGGGCGAGCAGTACTTC. Amino acid sequence: CAIRRQGPERFWGEQYF.

This clonotype was picked up many times. The V gene is TRBV5-5, the J gene TRBJ1-2; the D is unclear. V dropped 4 bases and J dropped 4 bases, with 11 bases sitting between them. The CDR3 is 13 residues long. Germline values: CDR1 SGHKS, CDR2 YYEKEE (reference sequence). The CDR3 sequence is CASSPGRIYGYTF. In DNA, the CDR3 is TGTGCCAGCAGCCCTGGTAGGATCTATGGCTACACCTTC.

This clonotype was observed a handful of times. CDR3 in amino acids: CASSIVLGTEAFF. The CDR3 DNA sequence: TGTGCCAGTAGTATAGTCCTCGGGACTGAAGCTTTCTTT. V gene TRBV19 combines with J gene TRBJ1-1; D is uncertain. Germline lookup yields CDR1 LNHDA and CDR2 SQIVND (reference sequence). The length of the CDR3 is 13 residues. Trimming stripped 1 base from V and 5 bases from J, with 8 bases between.

The rearrangement uses TRBV10-2 and TRBJ2-1; D is uncertain. Trimming pared 3 bases from V and 6 bases from J, leaving 9 bases between. The germline V gene encodes CDR1 WSHSY and CDR2 SAAADI. The CDR3 contains 13 residues. For the CDR3, the DNA is TGCGCCAGCAGTGACCTGGGCGTCAATGAGCAGTTCTTC. Translation gives CASSDLGVNEQFF.

Remarks on this clonotype: Just one base apart from a much larger clone, this may be a read error. The gene calls are TRBV5-4 and TRBJ1-1; perhaps TRBD1 as D (6 bases). With 5 bases removed from V and 1 base from J, the gap between germline ends came to 9 bases. Per the germline V gene, CDR1 is SGHNT and CDR2 is YYREEE (reference sequence). The CDR3 spans 13 residues. The CDR3 nucleotides read TGTGCCAGCAGAGGGGGACAGAACACTGAAGCTTTCTTT. Translating it yields CASRGGQNTEAFF. Together with reference TRBV5-4 and TRBJ1-1, the CDR3 gives the full variable domain: ETGVTQSPTHLIKTRGQQVTLRCSSQSGHNTVSWYQQALGQGPQFIFQYYREEENGRGNFPPRFSGLQFPNYSSELNVNALELDDSALYLCASRGGQNTEAFFGQGTRLTVV.

The chain has TRBV20-1 and TRBJ2-3, with 10 bases matching TRBD2. The CDR3 contains 15 residues. Germline V gene lookup returns CDR1 DFQATT and CDR2 SNEGSKA (reference sequence). Trimming took 6 bases from V and 4 from J; bases not matched to a gene: 10. CDR3 nucleotides: TGCAGTGCAGAGAAGGCTAGCGGGAGTTCAGATACGCAGTATTTT. This translates into CSAEKASGSSDTQYF.

The chain recombines TRBV30 with TRBJ2-1; D remains unclear. V lost 3 bases and J lost 1, with 10 bases in between. CDR1 and CDR2 from the germline V gene are GTSNPN and SVGIG (reference sequence). The CDR3 has 14 residues. The CDR3 sequence is CAWSSRWSYNEQFF. In DNA, the CDR3 is TGTGCCTGGAGCTCCCGGTGGTCCTACAATGAGCAGTTCTTC.

Regarding this clonotype: Because it lacks the conserved phenylalanine or tryptophan at the end, this CDR3 is likely a read error. This chain joins TRBV5-5 and TRBJ2-7; TRBD1 is a possible D gene (6 bases). Looked up from germline, CDR1 is SGHKS and CDR2 is YYEKEE (reference sequence). CDR3 size: 12 residues. CDR3 nucleotide sequence: TGCGCCAGCAGCCAGGACAGCTACGAGCAGTACTCC. Its protein product is CASSQDSYEQYS.

There are many counts of this clonotype. The V and J genes are TRBV24-1 and TRBJ1-5; D gene uncertain. Germline V gives CDR1 KGHDR, CDR2 SFDVKD. This CDR3 has 13 amino acids. Trimming took off 6 bases at V and 2 bases at J, with 7 bases between the two ends. The CDR3 is CATSLAGNQPQHF. The CDR3 DNA reads as TGTGCCACCAGTCTTGCGGGCAATCAGCCCCAGCATTTT.

This clonotype was seen only a few times. The rearrangement uses TRBV9 and TRBJ2-1; 8 bases align to TRBD2. CDR1 is SGDLS, CDR2 YYNGEE, per germline. V was pared by 0 bases and J by 6 bases, with 5 bases of the junction left unmatched. The CDR3 consists of 15 residues. CDR3 DNA: TGTGCCAGCAGCGTAGACGGGACTAGAGTCAATGAGCAGTTCTTC. Its translation is CASSVDGTRVNEQFF.

This clonotype turned up a few times. The CDR3 nucleotides are TGTGCCAGTACCAGGACTAGCGGGAGTGCCGGGGAGCTGTTTTTT. It specifies CASTRTSGSAGELFF. This chain uses TRBV19 with TRBJ2-2, with TRBD2 matching over 13 bases. Germline V CDR1 and CDR2: LNHDA, SQIVND (reference sequence). With V trimmed by 7 bases and J by 6 bases, 5 bases remained unmatched. The CDR3 extends over 15 amino acids.

Only a few counts were recorded for this clonotype. The chain links TRBV20-1 to TRBJ2-1; the D gene is possibly TRBD2 (6 bases). The CDR3 has 13 residues. V lost 3 bases and J lost 9, with 15 bases in between. Looked up from germline, CDR1 is DFQATT and CDR2 is SNEGSKA (reference sequence). CDR3 protein: CSASGTGYGEQFF. CDR3 nucleotide sequence: TGCAGTGCTAGTGGGACTGGGTACGGTGAGCAGTTCTTC.

The chain recombines TRBV11-2 with TRBJ2-5, with TRBD2 identical over 12 bases. Per the germline V gene, CDR1 is SGHAT and CDR2 is FQNNGV. The V and J ends lost 5 bases and 4 bases, in that order; junction bases with no gene match: 8. The CDR3 has 16 residues. The CDR3 sequence is CASSGDRGLAGETQYF. The CDR3 DNA is TGTGCCAGCAGCGGTGACAGGGGACTAGCGGGAGAGACCCAGTACTTC.

The V gene is TRBV15, the J gene TRBJ2-3; 7 bases map to TRBD2. The trim removed 3 bases at V and 2 bases at J, leaving 11 bases unmatched. Per the germline V gene, CDR1 is LNHNV and CDR2 is YYDKDF (reference sequence). The CDR3 totals 17 residues. The CDR3 DNA reads TGTGCCACCAGCAGGCTAGCGGCAGGAACCGACACAGATACGCAGTATTTT. Residues: CATSRLAAGTDTDTQYF.

This clonotype was recorded many times. The rearrangement joins TRBV5-1 to TRBJ2-2; maybe TRBD1 (6 bases). V was cut by 0 bases and J by 3 bases, with 12 bases left in between. CDR1 is SGHRS and CDR2 is YFSETQ in the germline V gene. The CDR3 contains 16 residues. Written as DNA, the CDR3 is TGCGCCAGCAGCTTGGCAGGGACATCGGACACCGGGGAGCTGTTTTTT. This codes for CASSLAGTSDTGELFF.

The CDR3 DNA is TGTGCCTGGAGTGTAGGAAGCGGGAGTTACGAGCAGTACTTC. This gives the protein CAWSVGSGSYEQYF. The rearrangement links TRBV30 to TRBJ2-7; 8 positions agree with TRBD2. This CDR3 is 14 amino acids long. Germline V gives CDR1 GTSNPN, CDR2 SVGIG (reference sequence). The V gene end was trimmed by 0 bases and the J gene end by 4 bases; junction bases not matched to a gene: 5.

Ten or more counts support this clonotype. The chain couples TRBV6-1 to TRBJ1-5; D is unclear. Trimming shortened V by 4 bases and J by 6 bases, and 22 bases separated the two germline ends. CDR3 length: 17 amino acids. Per germline, CDR1 MNHNS and CDR2 SASEGT. DNA for the CDR3: TGTGCCAGCAGTGCCCGGACGCCAGGAGAAGCAGGTCAGCCCCAGCATTTT. This translates into CASSARTPGEAGQPQHF.

This chain joins TRBV20-1 and TRBJ1-1; D is possibly TRBD1 (6 bases). Trimming left V 6 bases short and J 3 bases short, with 14 bases between. Per the germline V gene, CDR1 is DFQATT and CDR2 is SNEGSKA (reference sequence). The CDR3 is 13 amino acids. The CDR3 is CSALRGPDTEAFF. Written as DNA, the CDR3 is TGCAGTGCCCTCAGGGGACCCGACACTGAAGCTTTCTTT.

The chain uses TRBV7-2 and TRBJ1-5; D may be TRBD1 (6 bases). The CDR3 runs to 14 residues. V lost 8 bases to trimming and J lost 6 bases, with 17 bases between them. Germline CDR1 is SGHTA and CDR2 is FQGNSA. The CDR3 loop is CASVNRAGSQPQHF. The CDR3 nucleotides are TGTGCCAGCGTTAACAGGGCTGGAAGTCAGCCCCAGCATTTT.

This clonotype was counted a few times. The chain joins TRBV10-3 to TRBJ2-1; TRBD2 might be the D (7 bases). The CDR3 sequence is 14 residues long. Germline CDR1 and CDR2: ENHRY and SYGVKD. V was shortened by 10 bases and J by 2 bases, with 15 bases between the two germline ends. CDR3 nucleotide sequence: TGTGCCACCCATGCGGGGGCAACCTACAATGAGCAGTTCTTC. Translated, it gives CATHAGATYNEQFF.